This record covers a single T cell receptor beta chain. This specimen comes from a study of graft-versus-host responses after intestinal transplantation. Germline lookup yields CDR1 SGHRS and CDR2 YFSETQ. Trimming removed 0 bases at V and 4 bases at J, with 7 bases between. There are 13 residues in the CDR3. Profiled with immunoSEQ multiplex PCR; TCRdb holds only in-frame clones, not every one. Of just under 55,000 clones in the sample, less than 95% are singletons; the top ten hold roughly 6%. The chain links TRBV5-1 to TRBJ1-2; D remains unclear. Sequencing used PBMCs, obtained 662 days after intestinal transplant. The source is a human patient who received an intestinal transplant, so some T cells may come from the graft donor. CDR3 amino acids: CASSLDPAYGYTF. The CDR3 region has the DNA TGCGCCAGCAGCTTGGACCCGGCCTATGGCTACACCTTC.